The clone carrying this TCR beta chain appeared a few times. The sample is drawn from a study of response to subunit inactivated influenza vaccine. The junction had 3 bases not matched to a gene; V was cut back by 5 bases and J by 4 bases. The CDR3 sequence is 13 residues long. Germline V gives CDR1 MNHNY, CDR2 SVGAGI (reference sequence). TCRdb reanalysed the RT-PCR reads using MiXCR and keeps one entry per CDR3 protein. The sample lists about 520,000 distinct CDR3 sequences; about 25% were seen once. The rearrangement joins TRBV6-6 to TRBJ2-5; 8 bases fit TRBD1. The receptor was isolated from a man aged 50 or older who received an inactivated influenza vaccine. The input for sequencing was CD4+ T cells sorted from PBMCs, taken more than 4 days after vaccination. This CDR3 reads CASSQGAPETQYF. In DNA, the CDR3 is TGTGCCAGCAGTCAGGGGGCTCCAGAGACCCAGTACTTC.